The T cell receptor beta chain described here comes from a study of blood T cell repertoires in COVID-19 (TCRdb year 2020). With regard to the full study: The collaborator samples originated in the United States, Italy and Spain and spanned the acute and convalescent phases of COVID-19. A freely available public database, intended as a resource for researchers studying the immune response to SARS-CoV-2, is where the repertoires were released. Where HLA class I and class II types were available, the types were taken from metadata supplied by the sample provider, not from assay-based typing. Subjects who had been exposed to COVID-19, were actively infected with it, or had recovered from it provided the deeply sampled blood TCRbeta repertoires that made up the dataset. The samples were drawn from the first 160 participants of the ongoing ImmuneRACE study and from roughly 1,300 subjects provided by 6 global collaborators. Sample metadata almost always included a de-identified subject ID, COVID-19 status, age in years and sex. The prospective study material was composed of cDNA or gDNA derived from T cells, B-cell-depleted T cells, or PBMCs.

Remarks on this clone: What this receptor recognizes is not known. No base-level quality is on record; no much larger clone is a single base apart.

Trimming takes 8 bases from V and 3 bases from J, and the germline ends sit 10 bases apart. The CDR3 covers 13 residues, taking in both the cysteine and the phenylalanine. The read is trimmed to its CDR3 DNA, 39 bases read in frame from base 1. From a lookup of the germline V gene, CDR1 and CDR2 are SNHLY and FYNNEI. A second Seattle source provided samples from volunteer blood donors who had recovered from COVID-19. Collaborating institutions collected whole blood in K2EDTA tubes following their own protocols. For TCRbeta analysis, collaborators shipped samples in one of three forms: frozen whole blood, isolated PBMCs, or DNA extracted from either of those sample types. TCRbeta CDR3 regions were amplified from genomic DNA using the immunoSEQ Assay, a bias-controlled multiplex PCR. Turning to the authors' computational methods: The number of nucleated cells in each sample was estimated from the amplification of reference gene primers within the assay. To quantify the absolute abundance of each unique TCRbeta CDR3 rearrangement, sequence reads were collapsed and filtered. For each sample, productive Simpson clonality was calculated as the square root of Simpson's diversity index across productive rearrangements. TCRdb carries this immuneACCESS record with in-frame sequences only. Its versions omit some clonotypes, under half of them owing to an unresolved V gene in the studies checked, with the rest unexplained. Clone size and V and J calls were adopted from that table, with D and trimming inferred from the DNA. The sample has 200,000 to 300,000 clones on record, roughly 86% of them singletons. The top ten clonotypes cover about 1.7% of the sample.

Broad study findings and their caveats: The amount of clinical and demographic metadata varied by source and participant and was provided uncurated.

The source material was peripheral blood. This clonotype originated in a woman in her sixties who had recovered from COVID-19. This sequence uses TRBV2 and TRBJ2-2; the D gene is perhaps TRBD1, from 5 matching bases. Here is the DNA: TGTGCCAGCGCCCGGACATACACCGGGGAGCTGTTTTTT. This is translated as CASARTYTGELFF.